This section outlines one TCR beta chain sequence together with its context. Its specificity is not known. No patient had received any treatment before thyroid surgery. As processed by the authors: A distant-metastasis classifier for papillary thyroid cancer was built using CDR3 differences across clinicopathological groups. MiXCR reprocessed the PCR reads for TCRdb. These V and J calls originate from TCRdb's pipeline instead of the authors' own analysis. The sample includes 2,500 to 3,000 clones, about two fifths of them seen just once. The data were obtained in a study of metastatic and nonmetastatic thyroid tumors. Overall study context: For malignant and benign thyroid patients, tumor or nodule tissue and blood were the sources whose repertoires were compared. Study findings and constraints: Reported TCR beta diversity, measured in blood and tumor, was significantly higher for malignant thyroid tumors than for benign nodules.

In germline, CDR1 is SGHTA, CDR2 FQGTGA. CDR3 length: 16 amino acids. V lost 4 bases, J lost 6 bases, and 18 bases lay in between. The rearrangement joins TRBV7-3 to TRBJ2-2; D remains ambiguous. The specimen was tumor tissue. This clonotype was obtained from a female donor with papillary thyroid cancer or a benign thyroid nodule (not recorded which). Some clones in this sample may be carry-over from other donors' samples. CDR3 DNA: TGTGCCAGCAGCTATATCCGGGCAGAAGGATCCGGGGAGCTGTTTTTT. Protein sequence: CASSYIRAEGSGELFF. The variable domain in full, completed from reference TRBV7-3 and TRBJ2-2, reads GAGVSQTPSNKVTEKGKYVELRCDPISGHTALYWYRQSLGQGPEFLIYFQGTGAADDSGLPNDRFFAVRPEGSVSTLKIQRTERGDSAVYLCASSYIRAEGSGELFFGEGSRLTVL.